This T cell receptor beta chain was documented in a study of blood T cell repertoires in COVID-19. Looking at the study overall: There were acute and convalescent COVID-19 samples, and they came from the United States, Italy and Spain. The cDNA or gDNA used as material had been derived from T cells, B-cell-depleted T cells, or PBMCs.

Authors' data handling: Amplifying reference gene primers gave estimates of nucleated cell counts. Here immunoSEQ multiplex PCR was the method, and the copy in TCRdb shows in-frame clones only, minus some. D and trimming come from the DNA, and the V and J calls and clone size come from that table. The sample carries 210,000 or so clones, about 85% recorded once. This clone was detected once. V lost 0 bases to trimming and J lost 8 bases; unmatched junction nucleotides: 11. This CDR3 region has 17 residues. Germline V CDR1 and CDR2: SGHRS, YFSETQ. The source of this sequence is a human donor in a cohort sampled during active COVID-19. Specimen: peripheral blood. This rearrangement joins TRBV5-1 to TRBJ2-1; 10 positions match TRBD1. The CDR3 loop reads CASSLGDRGYYQDEQFF. The CDR3 DNA reads TGCGCCAGCAGCTTGGGGGACAGGGGATATTACCAAGATGAGCAGTTCTTC.